This T cell receptor (beta chain) was identified in a study of T cell responses to AZD1222 COVID-19 vaccine. Study conclusions and caveats: The study found vaccine-associated CD4 TCRs spanning spike, dominant at 160-218 and 743-854.

This CDR3 is 16 amino acids long. Germline V lookup: CDR1 SGHKS, CDR2 YYEKEE (reference sequence). Trimming left V 4 bases short and J 4 bases short, with 21 bases between. Repertoires were generated with immunoSEQ multiplex PCR, while TCRdb's copy carries only in-frame clones and drops some. The sample has some 120,000 clones, 88% seen once. For this clone: The antigen is unknown.

The receptor was derived from an adult in good health. The V call is TRBV5-5, the J call TRBJ2-7; possibly TRBD1 for D (6 bases). The material was peripheral blood, obtained on day 0 of AZD1222 vaccination. The CDR3 bases are TGTGCCAGCAGCCTAGCCACACAGGGAAAGATTTACGAGCAGTACTTC. It yields the protein CASSLATQGKIYEQYF.